This T cell receptor beta chain was identified during a study of radiation and T cells in renal cell carcinoma. Study as a whole: Nephrectomy followed 15 Gy stereotactic body radiation by 4 weeks.

The V gene end was trimmed by 0 bases and the J gene end by 7 bases; junction bases not matched to a gene: 6. The V gene's germline CDR1 is GTSNPN and CDR2 SVGIG (reference sequence). The CDR3 runs to 13 residues. TCRdb keeps only in-frame clones here, not all; method: immunoSEQ multiplex PCR. This table holds about 59,000 clones, 65% to 85% found once. This clone has a handful of counts. Its target is not known. Broader study findings: In blood, top tumor clones expanded by 2 weeks, shrinking by 4.

Time point noted: baseline pretreatment blood. As to treatment: 15 Gy SBRT to primary tumor, nephrectomy 4 weeks later. This renal cell carcinoma was of the clear cell type. The sequence derives from a man between 60 and 75 years old with renal cell carcinoma. The rearrangement links TRBV30 to TRBJ2-7; 7 bases are a match to TRBD2. Sample: blood, taken from a patient whose treatment included radiotherapy and nephrectomy. CDR3 sequence reads: CAWSVQDSGEQYF. CDR3 nucleotide sequence: TGTGCCTGGAGTGTACAGGATAGCGGGGAGCAGTACTTC.